Listed below are T cell receptor beta chains from one sample, sequenced in a study of vaccination and CD4 T cells after COVID-19. One entry per CDR3 protein results from TCRdb running MiXCR on the PCR reads. The sample lists some 14,000 distinct CDR3 sequences, around 38% seen once, with roughly 10% in the top ten. The antigens these receptors bind are not known. The sequencing used CD4+ T cells from blood, cultured in vitro, collected after SARS-CoV-2 vaccination. The receptors originated from a human donor who had recovered from COVID-19. Both conserved end residues are part of each CDR3. The order of the fields is clone size, J gene, CDR3 length, V gene, D gene, CDR3 protein, CDR3 DNA. The D gene is left open where the match is weak. The listing skips clone size in some rows; elsewhere it reads once, few, many or a size class.

abundance: few
j_gene: TRBJ1-2
len: 13
v_gene: TRBV6-5
d_gene: TRBD1
CDR3aa: CASSYRQGPGYTF
CDR3nt: TGTGCCAGCAGTTACCGACAGGGACCTGGCTACACCTTC

abundance: few
j_gene: TRBJ2-7
len: 13
v_gene: TRBV27
d_gene: TRBD1
CDR3aa: CASRGQGSYEQYF
CDR3nt: TGTGCCAGCAGGGGACAGGGGTCCTACGAGCAGTACTTC

abundance: .
j_gene: TRBJ2-7
len: 17
v_gene: TRBV7-2
d_gene: TRBD2
CDR3aa: CASSLSGGRALGGEQYF
CDR3nt: TGTGCCAGCAGCCTTTCGGGCGGGAGAGCCCTTGGGGGGGAGCAGTACTTC

abundance: .
j_gene: TRBJ1-3
len: 14
v_gene: TRBV29-1
d_gene: .
CDR3aa: CSARWGRSGNTIYF
CDR3nt: TGCAGCGCCCGGTGGGGGCGGTCTGGAAACACCATATATTTT

abundance: few
j_gene: TRBJ1-5
len: 14
v_gene: TRBV6-1
d_gene: .
CDR3aa: CASKLAGGNQPQHF
CDR3nt: TGTGCCAGCAAACTCGCAGGAGGCAATCAGCCCCAGCATTTT

abundance: .
j_gene: TRBJ2-2
len: 14
v_gene: TRBV20-1
d_gene: .
CDR3aa: CSAKQGGGTGELFF
CDR3nt: TGCAGTGCTAAGCAGGGAGGGGGCACCGGGGAGCTGTTTTTT

abundance: .
j_gene: TRBJ1-2
len: 15
v_gene: TRBV4-2
d_gene: TRBD1
CDR3aa: CASSQAPQGNYGYTF
CDR3nt: TGTGCCAGCAGCCAAGCACCACAGGGGAACTATGGCTACACCTTC

abundance: few
j_gene: TRBJ2-3
len: 12
v_gene: TRBV20-1
d_gene: .
CDR3aa: CSAIPLTDTQYF
CDR3nt: TGCAGTGCTATACCACTCACAGATACGCAGTATTTT

abundance: .
j_gene: TRBJ1-6
len: 15
v_gene: TRBV28
d_gene: .
CDR3aa: CASRRGGAWDSPLHF
CDR3nt: TGTGCCAGCAGGCGCGGGGGGGCCTGGGATTCACCCCTCCACTTT

abundance: few
j_gene: TRBJ2-7
len: 15
v_gene: TRBV27
d_gene: .
CDR3aa: CASSLNPYTGSEQYF
CDR3nt: TGTGCCAGCAGTCTGAACCCTTATACAGGGAGCGAGCAGTACTTC

abundance: .
j_gene: TRBJ2-7
len: 11
v_gene: TRBV2
d_gene: .
CDR3aa: CASSESSVPLF
CDR3nt: TGTGCCAGCAGTGAAAGCAGCGTACCACTTTTC

abundance: few
j_gene: TRBJ2-1
len: 15
v_gene: TRBV15
d_gene: TRBD1
CDR3aa: CATSRERQGHNEQFF
CDR3nt: TGTGCCACCAGCAGGGAAAGACAGGGGCACAATGAGCAGTTCTTC

abundance: once
j_gene: TRBJ1-1
len: 16
v_gene: TRBV19
d_gene: .
CDR3aa: CASSIAVRGGGTEAFF
CDR3nt: TGTGCCAGTAGTATAGCGGTAAGGGGCGGCGGAACTGAAGCTTTCTTT

abundance: .
j_gene: TRBJ1-6
len: 14
v_gene: TRBV12-3/TRBV12-4
d_gene: .
CDR3aa: CASSLYPWDSPLHF
CDR3nt: TGTGCCAGCAGTTTATACCCGTGGGATTCACCCCTCCACTTT

abundance: .
j_gene: TRBJ1-6
len: 16
v_gene: TRBV6-5
d_gene: TRBD1
CDR3aa: CASSYSPDRAGSPLHF
CDR3nt: TGTGCCAGCAGTTACTCTCCGGACAGGGCTGGTTCACCCCTCCACTTT

abundance: .
j_gene: TRBJ1-2
len: 13
v_gene: TRBV6-5
d_gene: .
CDR3aa: CASSYRGGDGYTF
CDR3nt: TGTGCCAGCAGTTACAGGGGCGGGGATGGCTACACCTTC

abundance: .
j_gene: TRBJ2-5
len: 15
v_gene: TRBV19
d_gene: TRBD1
CDR3aa: CASSTGTGFQETQYF
CDR3nt: TGTGCCAGTAGTACCGGGACAGGGTTCCAAGAGACCCAGTACTTC

abundance: few
j_gene: TRBJ1-5
len: 12
v_gene: TRBV28
d_gene: .
CDR3aa: CASSLLSRPQHF
CDR3nt: TGTGCCAGCAGTTTATTATCCCGGCCCCAGCATTTT

abundance: few
j_gene: TRBJ1-1
len: 14
v_gene: TRBV6-2/TRBV6-3
d_gene: .
CDR3aa: CASSVGRAPTEAFF
CDR3nt: TGTGCCAGCAGCGTGGGCCGGGCCCCCACTGAAGCTTTCTTT

abundance: .
j_gene: TRBJ1-1
len: 15
v_gene: TRBV7-9
d_gene: .
CDR3aa: CASSLRGQTNTKAFF
CDR3nt: TGTGCCAGCAGCCTCCGTGGACAGACGAACACTAAAGCTTTCTTT

abundance: .
j_gene: TRBJ1-1
len: 16
v_gene: TRBV18
d_gene: .
CDR3aa: CASSPGPSSRNTEAFF
CDR3nt: TGTGCCAGCTCACCGGGACCCTCAAGTCGAAACACTGAAGCTTTCTTT

abundance: few
j_gene: TRBJ2-6
len: 16
v_gene: TRBV15
d_gene: .
CDR3aa: CATSRAVGPGANVLTF
CDR3nt: TGTGCCACCAGCAGGGCAGTAGGGCCCGGGGCCAACGTCCTGACTTTC

abundance: .
j_gene: TRBJ2-7
len: 15
v_gene: TRBV6-1
d_gene: TRBD2
CDR3aa: CASSPPGLVSHEQYF
CDR3nt: TGTGCCAGCAGCCCCCCGGGACTAGTATCCCACGAGCAGTACTTC

abundance: .
j_gene: TRBJ2-1
len: 11
v_gene: TRBV12-3/TRBV12-4
d_gene: .
CDR3aa: CASSSFGEQFF
CDR3nt: TGTGCCAGCAGTTCGTTCGGAGAGCAGTTCTTC

abundance: few
j_gene: TRBJ1-1
len: 14
v_gene: TRBV27
d_gene: .
CDR3aa: CASSLLSHPMAAFF
CDR3nt: TGTGCCAGCAGTTTATTGAGTCACCCGATGGCGGCTTTCTTT

abundance: few
j_gene: TRBJ1-1
len: 13
v_gene: TRBV21-1
d_gene: .
CDR3aa: CATATHRNTEAFF
CDR3nt: TGTGCCACCGCAACTCACAGGAACACTGAAGCTTTCTTT

abundance: .
j_gene: TRBJ2-7
len: 13
v_gene: TRBV2
d_gene: .
CDR3aa: CASSLHGGYEQYF
CDR3nt: TGTGCCAGCAGCCTCCATGGCGGCTACGAGCAGTACTTC

abundance: .
j_gene: TRBJ2-1
len: 16
v_gene: TRBV20-1
d_gene: TRBD2
CDR3aa: CSARELAGLANNEQFF
CDR3nt: TGCAGTGCTAGGGAACTAGCGGGCCTTGCCAATAATGAGCAGTTCTTC

abundance: few
j_gene: TRBJ1-2
len: 13
v_gene: TRBV19
d_gene: .
CDR3aa: CATSGAPFYGYTF
CDR3nt: TGTGCCACCTCAGGGGCTCCCTTTTATGGCTACACCTTC

abundance: .
j_gene: TRBJ2-7
len: 14
v_gene: TRBV7-2
d_gene: .
CDR3aa: CASSLEQVWHEQYF
CDR3nt: TGTGCCAGCAGCTTGGAACAGGTTTGGCACGAGCAGTACTTC

abundance: .
j_gene: TRBJ2-7
len: 14
v_gene: TRBV11-1
d_gene: TRBD1
CDR3aa: CASSLTDRAYEQYF
CDR3nt: TGTGCCAGCAGCTTAACGGACAGGGCCTACGAGCAGTACTTC

abundance: .
j_gene: TRBJ2-2
len: 13
v_gene: TRBV7-6
d_gene: .
CDR3aa: CASSLKFTGELFF
CDR3nt: TGTGCCAGCAGCTTAAAGTTCACCGGGGAGCTGTTTTTT

abundance: .
j_gene: TRBJ1-1
len: 15
v_gene: TRBV19
d_gene: .
CDR3aa: CASSIPARPNTEAFF
CDR3nt: TGTGCCAGTAGTATACCCGCCAGACCGAACACTGAAGCTTTCTTT

abundance: medium-sized
j_gene: TRBJ1-2
len: 14
v_gene: TRBV20-1
d_gene: .
CDR3aa: CSARDQEKQYGYTF
CDR3nt: TGCAGTGCTAGAGACCAAGAGAAACAATATGGCTACACCTTC

abundance: .
j_gene: TRBJ1-6
len: 15
v_gene: TRBV28
d_gene: TRBD1
CDR3aa: CASSTSDRGNSPLHF
CDR3nt: TGTGCCAGCAGCACCTCTGACAGGGGCAATTCACCCCTCCACTTT

abundance: .
j_gene: TRBJ2-5
len: 13
v_gene: TRBV27
d_gene: .
CDR3aa: CASPARGKETQYF
CDR3nt: TGTGCCAGCCCCGCCCGGGGAAAAGAGACCCAGTACTTC

abundance: .
j_gene: TRBJ2-7
len: 13
v_gene: TRBV19
d_gene: .
CDR3aa: CASSPGHPYEQYF
CDR3nt: TGTGCCAGTTCCCCAGGACATCCCTACGAGCAGTACTTC

abundance: .
j_gene: TRBJ1-5
len: 14
v_gene: TRBV2
d_gene: .
CDR3aa: CASRADLSNQPQHF
CDR3nt: TGTGCCAGCAGGGCGGACCTCAGCAATCAGCCCCAGCATTTT

abundance: few
j_gene: TRBJ1-6
len: 13
v_gene: TRBV10-3
d_gene: .
CDR3aa: CAISDTGNSPLHF
CDR3nt: TGTGCCATCAGTGATACAGGGAATTCACCCCTCCACTTT

abundance: few
j_gene: TRBJ1-6
len: 10
v_gene: TRBV27
d_gene: .
CDR3aa: CASSYSPLHF
CDR3nt: TGTGCCAGCAGTTATTCACCCCTCCACTTT

abundance: few
j_gene: TRBJ2-3
len: 15
v_gene: TRBV29-1
d_gene: TRBD2
CDR3aa: CSVEGSAGGTDTQYF
CDR3nt: TGCAGCGTTGAAGGATCAGCGGGGGGCACAGATACGCAGTATTTT

abundance: few
j_gene: TRBJ1-2
len: 16
v_gene: TRBV6-2/TRBV6-3
d_gene: .
CDR3aa: CASSYSTGGLPTGYTF
CDR3nt: TGTGCCAGCAGTTACTCCACAGGCGGGCTTCCGACTGGCTACACCTTC

abundance: .
j_gene: TRBJ2-1
len: 16
v_gene: TRBV4-1
d_gene: TRBD2
CDR3aa: CASSQIGTNQYNEQFF
CDR3nt: TGCGCCAGCAGCCAAATCGGGACTAACCAATACAATGAGCAGTTCTTC

abundance: .
j_gene: TRBJ2-3
len: 14
v_gene: TRBV6-4
d_gene: .
CDR3aa: CASSLTGSTDTQYF
CDR3nt: TGTGCCAGCAGCTTGACGGGGAGCACAGATACGCAGTATTTT

abundance: few
j_gene: TRBJ1-5
len: 15
v_gene: TRBV19
d_gene: .
CDR3aa: CASSTRVALNQPQHF
CDR3nt: TGTGCCAGTAGTACCAGGGTAGCCCTGAATCAGCCCCAGCATTTT

abundance: few
j_gene: TRBJ1-1
len: 15
v_gene: TRBV6-1
d_gene: .
CDR3aa: CASRGQELMNTEAFF
CDR3nt: TGTGCCAGCAGGGGACAAGAACTAATGAACACTGAAGCTTTCTTT

abundance: few
j_gene: TRBJ1-5
len: 13
v_gene: TRBV20-1
d_gene: .
CDR3aa: CSASGVGNQPQHF
CDR3nt: TGCAGTGCTAGTGGGGTCGGCAATCAGCCCCAGCATTTT

abundance: .
j_gene: TRBJ2-3
len: 13
v_gene: TRBV11-2
d_gene: .
CDR3aa: CASTLGSSNTQYF
CDR3nt: TGTGCCAGCACCCTGGGCAGCTCAAATACGCAGTATTTT

abundance: .
j_gene: TRBJ2-7
len: 14
v_gene: TRBV12-3/TRBV12-4
d_gene: TRBD2
CDR3aa: CASSVAGVRGEQYF
CDR3nt: TGTGCCAGCAGTGTAGCGGGAGTAAGGGGCGAGCAGTACTTC

abundance: .
j_gene: TRBJ1-1
len: 15
v_gene: TRBV7-2
d_gene: .
CDR3aa: CASSLEGGVNTEAFF
CDR3nt: TGTGCCAGCAGCTTAGAGGGAGGGGTGAACACTGAAGCTTTCTTT

abundance: .
j_gene: TRBJ2-7
len: 12
v_gene: TRBV6-1
d_gene: .
CDR3aa: CASSEQGYEQYF
CDR3nt: TGTGCCAGCAGTGAACAGGGTTACGAGCAGTACTTC

abundance: few
j_gene: TRBJ1-5
len: 14
v_gene: TRBV24-1
d_gene: TRBD1
CDR3aa: CATSDGDRNQPQHF
CDR3nt: TGTGCCACCAGTGATGGGGACAGAAATCAGCCCCAGCATTTT

abundance: once
j_gene: TRBJ2-1
len: 12
v_gene: TRBV7-9
d_gene: .
CDR3aa: CASSLLGLEQFF
CDR3nt: TGTGCCAGCAGCTTACTCGGTCTTGAGCAGTTCTTC

abundance: few
j_gene: TRBJ1-2
len: 14
v_gene: TRBV10-3
d_gene: .
CDR3aa: CAISESSANYGYTF
CDR3nt: TGTGCCATCAGTGAGTCAAGCGCGAACTATGGCTACACCTTC

abundance: .
j_gene: TRBJ1-1
len: 14
v_gene: TRBV30
d_gene: TRBD1
CDR3aa: CAWSPGQQNTEAFF
CDR3nt: TGTGCCTGGAGTCCGGGACAGCAGAACACTGAAGCTTTCTTT

abundance: .
j_gene: TRBJ1-1
len: 17
v_gene: TRBV10-3
d_gene: TRBD1
CDR3aa: CAIRGTGQGAGNTEAFF
CDR3nt: TGTGCCATCAGAGGGACCGGACAGGGGGCCGGGAACACTGAAGCTTTCTTT

abundance: .
j_gene: TRBJ1-5
len: 15
v_gene: TRBV2
d_gene: .
CDR3aa: CAGRARTGDNQPQHF
CDR3nt: TGTGCCGGCAGAGCCCGGACGGGAGACAATCAGCCCCAGCATTTT